The 16 T cell receptor beta chains below were found in one sample sequenced in a study of vaccination and CD4 T cells after COVID-19. Treatment reported: roughly 10-day PBMC culture with coronavirus spike peptide pools or control peptides (ViraFEST assay). The antigens for these receptors are not known. The Oncomine TCR Beta short-read assay sequenced DNA from cultured CD4+ T cells. TCRdb passed the PCR reads through MiXCR, listing each CDR3 protein once. The sample has 15,000 to 25,000 distinct CDR3 sequences, less than 55% seen once; the top ten hold about 10%. The sample comprised CD4+ T cells from blood, cultured in vitro. All receptors derive from a human donor who had recovered from COVID-19.

This chain connects TRBV6-1 to TRBJ1-4, with TRBD1 identical over 9 bases. Germline trimming cut 5 bases from V and 4 bases from J; bases unmatched to any gene: 2. The CDR3 contains 14 residues. Per the germline V gene, CDR1 is MNHNS and CDR2 is SASEGT. The CDR3 here is CASSTGGGNEKLFF. The CDR3 nucleotides read TGTGCCAGCAGTACAGGGGGCGGTAATGAAAAACTGTTTTTT.

The genes are TRBV20-1 and TRBJ2-7; D perhaps matches TRBD1 (6 bases). With 0 bases removed from V and 3 bases from J, the gap between germline ends came to 12 bases. CDR1 is DFQATT and CDR2 is SNEGSKA in the germline V gene (reference sequence). The CDR3 is 14 residues long. Written as DNA, the CDR3 is TGCAGTGCTAGAGAGCTGGGACAAGACTACGAGCAGTACTTC. Protein sequence: CSARELGQDYEQYF.

The gene calls are TRBV28 and TRBJ2-3, with D perhaps assigned TRBD1 or TRBD2 (6 bases each). V dropped 6 bases and J dropped 4 bases, with 14 bases sitting between them. The germline CDR1 and CDR2 sequences are MDHEN and SYDVKM. This CDR3 contains 14 residues. CDR3 region: CASRSPGDSDTQYF. CDR3 DNA sequence: TGTGCCAGCAGGTCCCCAGGGGACTCAGATACGCAGTATTTT.

The gene calls are TRBV7-9 and TRBJ1-1, with 7 bases fitting TRBD1. Germline trimming cut 5 bases from V and 0 bases from J; bases unmatched to any gene: 9. CDR1 is SEHNR and CDR2 is FQNEAQ in the germline V gene (reference sequence). The CDR3 covers 16 residues. The CDR3 nucleotides are TGTGCCAGCAGCCCTGACAGGGAGGTAATGAACACTGAAGCTTTCTTT. It encodes CASSPDREVMNTEAFF.

This chain uses TRBV7-6 with TRBJ2-5; tentative D call: TRBD1 (6 bases). The V gene's germline CDR1 is SGHVS and CDR2 FNYEAQ. V gave up 3 bases and J gave up 3 bases, with 11 bases separating them. The CDR3 is 14 amino acids. The CDR3 bases are TGTGCCAGCAGCTTGACAGGAATTGAAGAGACCCAGTACTTC. It yields the protein CASSLTGIEETQYF.

V usage is TRBV27 and J usage is TRBJ1-6; D gene unclear. Germline loops: CDR1 MNHEY, CDR2 SMNVEV (reference sequence). Deletions cut 2 bases from V and 7 bases from J, with 3 bases between. This CDR3 region has 12 residues. CDR3 coding DNA: TGTGCCAGCAGTTTAGCGAATTCACCCCTCCACTTT. Translating it yields CASSLANSPLHF.

This clonotype was seen a handful of times. The chain joins TRBV28 to TRBJ2-2; TRBD2 aligns across 10 bases. The CDR3 is made up of 19 amino acids. V lost 5 bases to trimming and J lost 1 base; unmatched junction nucleotides: 13. Germline assignment: CDR1 MDHEN and CDR2 SYDVKM. CDR3 sequence: CASSPWGLAGERNTGELFF. CDR3 nucleotide sequence: TGTGCCAGCAGTCCCTGGGGGCTAGCGGGAGAAAGGAACACCGGGGAGCTGTTTTTT.

CDR3 nucleotides: TGTGCCAGCAGCGACTTACAGAAGTTCTATGGCTACACCTTC. This gives the protein CASSDLQKFYGYTF. The V gene is TRBV7-9, the J gene TRBJ1-2; D is undetermined. There are 14 residues in the CDR3. The V end lost 5 bases, the J end lost 4 bases, and 14 bases lay between the germline ends. Looked up from germline, CDR1 is SEHNR and CDR2 is FQNEAQ (reference sequence).

The chain is built from TRBV5-1 and TRBJ2-7, with TRBD1 matching over 8 bases. This CDR3 comprises 17 residues. Trimming took 3 bases from V and 7 from J; bases not matched to a gene: 18. Germline V gene data show CDR1 as SGHRS and CDR2 as YFSETQ. The CDR3 loop reads CASSSRPGTGRSGEQYF. CDR3 sequence (DNA): TGCGCCAGCAGCTCCAGACCCGGGACAGGTCGGTCGGGAGAGCAGTACTTC.

A few counts support this clonotype. The rearrangement joins TRBV20-1 to TRBJ2-2; perhaps D is TRBD1 or TRBD2 (5 bases each). V was pared by 3 bases and J by 3 bases, with 17 bases between. Germline assignment: CDR1 DFQATT and CDR2 SNEGSKA (reference sequence). The CDR3 loop spans 16 amino acids. The CDR3: CSARAPGPADTGELFF. The CDR3 nucleotides are TGCAGTGCTAGGGCTCCGGGACCGGCGGACACCGGGGAGCTGTTTTTT.

The genes are TRBV7-6 and TRBJ2-2; TRBD2 aligns across 11 bases. There are 18 residues in the CDR3. In germline, CDR1 is SGHVS, CDR2 FNYEAQ. Trimming at V came to 1 base and at J to 2 bases, leaving 6 bases not matched to a gene. The CDR3 here is CASSLELGLAVNTGELFF. The CDR3, as DNA: TGTGCCAGCAGCTTAGAATTGGGACTAGCGGTCAACACCGGGGAGCTGTTTTTT.

This clonotype turned up a few times. The chain links TRBV2 to TRBJ1-2, with D possibly TRBD1 on 5 matching bases. Germline V CDR1 and CDR2: SNHLY, FYNNEI. CDR3 size: 15 residues. Between the trimmed V and J ends, which lost 8 bases and 6 bases, there was a span of 22 bases. The CDR3 region is CASSPSTGSGHGYTF. The CDR3 bases are TGTGCCAGCTCCCCAAGTACGGGGTCAGGGCATGGCTACACCTTC.

The J gene is TRBJ2-3, the V gene TRBV10-3, with a tentative D call TRBD2 (7 bases). V gave up 4 bases and J gave up 4 bases, with 18 bases separating them. Germline lookup yields CDR1 ENHRY and CDR2 SYGVKD. This CDR3 comprises 16 residues. DNA for the CDR3: TGTGCCATCAGTGTACCTAAGGAGGGGGGGCCAGATACGCAGTATTTT. It yields the protein CAISVPKEGGPDTQYF.

The J gene is TRBJ2-7, the V gene TRBV10-3; no clear D. This CDR3 spans 13 amino acids. Looked up from germline, CDR1 is ENHRY and CDR2 is SYGVKD. V was trimmed by 4 bases and J by 1 base, leaving 8 bases between them. CDR3 amino acids: CAISVGESYEQYF. The CDR3 nucleotides read TGTGCCATCAGTGTAGGAGAGTCCTACGAGCAGTACTTC.

This clonotype was recorded only once. The CDR3 bases are TGCAGTGCTAGGAGGGGACAGGGGGGGACTGAAGCTTTCTTT. It codes for CSARRGQGGTEAFF. V usage is TRBV20-1 and J usage is TRBJ1-1; 11 nucleotides line up with TRBD1. CDR1 is DFQATT and CDR2 is SNEGSKA in the germline V gene (reference sequence). CDR3 length: 14 amino acids. V shed 3 bases, J shed 5 bases, and the junction held 5 bases outside the gene matches.

This clonotype was detected a few times. This rearrangement joins TRBV5-4 to TRBJ2-3, with TRBD1 matching over 10 bases. The CDR3 spans 16 residues. From germline, CDR1 is SGHNT and CDR2 YYREEE (reference sequence). V dropped 3 bases and J dropped 0; count of bases not matched to a gene: 4. CDR3 sequence (DNA): TGTGCCAGCAGCTGGGGACAGGGGCTTAGCACAGATACGCAGTATTTT. This sequence encodes CASSWGQGLSTDTQYF.